This passage covers 23 T cell receptor beta chains from one sample sequenced in a study of T cell responses to AZD1222 COVID-19 vaccine. The protocol was immunoSEQ multiplex PCR, while the TCRdb copy is restricted to in-frame clones and leaves out a portion. Among around 110,000 clones, just over 85% were seen once, and the ten largest hold approximately 9.6%. Specimen: peripheral blood, collected on day 0 of AZD1222 vaccination. The receptor source for this set is an adult in good health.

The rearrangement uses TRBV18 and TRBJ2-7; 8 bases map to TRBD1. CDR3 length: 14 residues. The V and J ends lost 3 bases and 2 bases, in that order; junction bases with no gene match: 3. The germline CDR1 and CDR2 sequences are KGHSH and LQKENI. The CDR3 here is CASSPPGQAYEQYF. CDR3 in DNA: TGTGCCAGCTCACCGCCGGGACAGGCCTACGAGCAGTACTTC. The full variable domain, completed using reference TRBV18 and TRBJ2-7, is NAGVMQNPRHLVRRRGQEARLRCSPMKGHSHVYWYRQLPEEGLKFMVYLQKENIIDESGMPKERFSAEFPKEGPSILRIQQVVRGDSAAYFCASSPPGQAYEQYFGPGTRLTVT.

In this sample, this clone turned up once. V gene TRBV12-3 or TRBV12-4 combines with J gene TRBJ1-4; D may be TRBD1 (6 bases). The length of the CDR3 is 13 residues. Trimming removed 6 bases at V and 6 bases at J, with 11 bases between. The CDR3 nucleotides are TGTGCCAGCAGGAACAGGGACCATGAAAAACTGTTTTTT. It specifies CASRNRDHEKLFF.

This rearrangement joins TRBV6-4 to TRBJ2-1, with 12 bases that match TRBD2. This CDR3 is 16 amino acids long. The germline CDR1 and CDR2 sequences are MRHNA and SNTAGT. V lost 0 bases to trimming and J lost 9 bases; unmatched junction nucleotides: 6. This chain's CDR3 is CASSDSSSGRGGEQFF. As DNA, the CDR3 is TGTGCCAGCAGTGACTCGTCTAGCGGGAGGGGGGGTGAGCAGTTCTTC.

The V gene is TRBV11-2, the J gene TRBJ2-1; the D is unclear. The CDR3 contains 13 residues. Deletions cut 5 bases from V and 9 bases from J, with 14 bases between. Germline CDR1 reads SGHAT; CDR2 reads FQNNGV. In nucleotides, the CDR3 is TGTGCCAGCAGCATTCCCACGGTCGGTGAGCAGTTCTTC. It encodes CASSIPTVGEQFF.

The CDR3 nucleotides read TGTGCCAGCAGTTTATTAGAGGACCAAGGAAACACCATATATTTT. Translating it yields CASSLLEDQGNTIYF. This chain uses TRBV28 with TRBJ1-3; no firm D call. Trimming stripped 1 base from V and 4 bases from J, with 11 bases between. Germline V gene data show CDR1 as MDHEN and CDR2 as SYDVKM. The CDR3 has 15 residues.

V gene TRBV28 combines with J gene TRBJ1-2, with unresolved D. V lost 6 bases and J lost 2, with 16 bases in between. Germline V gene data show CDR1 as MDHEN and CDR2 as SYDVKM. This CDR3 is 15 amino acids long. CDR3 sequence: CASSLPYNRNYGYTF. The CDR3 DNA reads TGTGCCAGCAGCCTGCCCTATAACAGAAACTATGGCTACACCTTC.

This rearrangement joins TRBV29-1 to TRBJ2-5; 8 bases align to TRBD2. Trimming cost V 4 bases and J 0 bases; bases outside gene matches: 13. Germline V gene data show CDR1 as SQVTM and CDR2 as ANQGSEA. The CDR3 runs 17 residues. In nucleotides, the CDR3 is TGCAGCGTTGCCGGTAGCGGGGAGGGGAACCACCAAGAGACCCAGTACTTC. Protein sequence: CSVAGSGEGNHQETQYF. Full variable domain (remainder filled in from reference TRBV29-1 and TRBJ2-5): SAVISQKPSRDICQRGTSLTIQCQVDSQVTMMFWYRQQPGQSLTLIATANQGSEATYESGFVIDKFPISRPNLTFSTLTVSNMSPEDSSIYLCSVAGSGEGNHQETQYFGPGTRLLVL.

This sequence joins TRBV4-2 and TRBJ1-4; 7 nucleotides align to TRBD1. The CDR3 sequence is 15 residues long. V lost 4 bases and J lost 3; bases outside the gene matches: 5. The germline V gene encodes CDR1 LGHNA and CDR2 YNFKEQ. The CDR3 reads CASSPQGGPNEKLFF. The DNA of the CDR3 is TGTGCCAGCAGCCCCCAGGGGGGACCTAATGAAAAACTGTTTTTT.

The CDR3 protein is CASSLAGSSYNEQFF. CDR3 DNA sequence: TGTGCCAGCAGCTTAGCGGGCAGCTCCTACAATGAGCAGTTCTTC. The chain uses TRBV11-2 and TRBJ2-1; no reliable D call. This CDR3 has 15 residues. Trimming shortened V by 1 base and J by 0 bases, and 7 bases separated the two germline ends. Germline V gives CDR1 SGHAT, CDR2 FQNNGV.

This clone occurred once. The chain employs TRBV19 and TRBJ2-2; 8 nucleotides agree with TRBD1. J was trimmed by 6 bases and V by 5 bases; bases with no gene match: 8. Germline-derived CDR1 and CDR2 are LNHDA and SQIVND (reference sequence). This CDR3 has 15 amino acids. The chain's CDR3 is CASSSWDRTAGELFF. CDR3 DNA sequence: TGTGCCAGTAGTTCCTGGGACAGGACAGCCGGGGAGCTGTTTTTT.

The rearrangement joins TRBV7-2 to TRBJ1-5, with D possibly TRBD1 on 6 matching bases. V lost 1 base to trimming and J lost 7 bases, with 14 bases between them. Germline V gene sequence: CDR1 SGHTA, CDR2 FQGNSA. The CDR3 runs to 15 residues. The CDR3 sequence: CASSLGRGAGQPQHF. As DNA, the CDR3 is TGTGCCAGCAGCTTAGGCCGGGGGGCTGGGCAGCCCCAGCATTTT.

The V and J genes are TRBV21-1 and TRBJ1-5; the D call TRBD1 from the table was never checked on the DNA. TRBV21-1 corresponds to a pseudogene. This CDR3 is 16 amino acids long. The CDR3 bases are TGTGCCAGCAGCAAAGTGAAGACACTTAGCAATCAGCCCCAGCATTTT. This translates into CASSKVKTLSNQPQHF.

The V call is TRBV19, the J call TRBJ1-5; the D is unclear. The CDR3 is 15 residues long. The V gene's germline CDR1 is LNHDA and CDR2 SQIVND (reference sequence). V was shortened by 3 bases and J by 0 bases, with 9 bases between the two germline ends. The CDR3 bases are TGTGCCAGTAGTATTGGGCACCTTAGCAATCAGCCCCAGCATTTT. It specifies CASSIGHLSNQPQHF.

V usage is TRBV5-4 and J usage is TRBJ2-4; the D call may be TRBD1 or TRBD2 (7 bases each). CDR3 length equals 16 residues. With 4 bases removed from V and 0 bases from J, the gap between germline ends came to 14 bases. Germline V gene lookup returns CDR1 SGHNT and CDR2 YYREEE (reference sequence). The CDR3 bases are TGTGCCAGCAGCGGGGGGGACAGATTAGCCAAAAACATTCAGTACTTC. Translated, it gives CASSGGDRLAKNIQYF. Using reference TRBV5-4 and TRBJ2-4 for the parts outside the CDR3, the full variable domain is ETGVTQSPTHLIKTRGQQVTLRCSSQSGHNTVSWYQQALGQGPQFIFQYYREEENGRGNFPPRFSGLQFPNYSSELNVNALELDDSALYLCASSGGDRLAKNIQYFGAGTRLSVL.

This sequence joins TRBV6-5 and TRBJ2-7; 7 bases map to TRBD1. The CDR3 is made up of 14 amino acids. Germline lookup yields CDR1 MNHEY and CDR2 SVGAGI. V shed 2 bases, J shed 5 bases, and the junction held 6 bases outside the gene matches. CDR3 residues: CASSYRGGRDEQYF. The CDR3 DNA sequence: TGTGCCAGCAGTTACAGAGGGGGCAGGGACGAGCAGTACTTC.

The chain couples TRBV4-2 to TRBJ2-3; TRBD2 aligns across 7 bases. This CDR3 has 16 amino acids. The ends lost 9 bases at V and 6 bases at J; junction bases unmatched: 18. The germline V gene encodes CDR1 LGHNA and CDR2 YNFKEQ. DNA of the CDR3: TGTGCCAGTCAAAAAAATGGACTAGGAAGATCTGATACGCAGTATTTT. This codes for CASQKNGLGRSDTQYF.

The table lists this clone with a few counts. The CDR3 sequence is CASSQEGSGQVSNQPQHF. The CDR3 coding sequence is TGTGCCAGCAGCCAAGAGGGATCCGGACAGGTTAGCAATCAGCCCCAGCATTTT. J is TRBJ1-5 and V is TRBV4-2; 7 bases are a match to TRBD1. Trimming took 0 bases from V and 0 from J; bases not matched to a gene: 8. The CDR3 consists of 18 residues. CDR1 LGHNA and CDR2 YNFKEQ come from the germline V gene.

V and J are TRBV3-1 (or the pseudogene TRBV3-2) and TRBJ1-6; D is undetermined. This CDR3 comprises 14 residues. Trimming took off 3 bases at V and 7 bases at J, with 10 bases between the two ends. In germline, CDR1 is LGHDT, CDR2 YNNKEL (reference sequence). For the CDR3, the DNA is TGTGCCAGCAGCCAGGGGAGATTCAATTCACCCCTCCACTTT. It is translated as CASSQGRFNSPLHF.

The chain recombines TRBV28 with TRBJ1-2, with 8 bases that match TRBD1. With V trimmed by 10 bases and J by 5 bases, 9 bases remained unmatched. The CDR3 extends over 13 amino acids. The germline gives CDR1 MDHEN, CDR2 SYDVKM. CDR3 coding DNA: TGTGCCACCAGACAGGGGCAGGAGTATGGCTACACCTTC. It translates to CATRQGQEYGYTF.

The V and J genes are TRBV5-1 and TRBJ1-4; maybe TRBD1 (5 bases). In germline, CDR1 is SGHRS, CDR2 YFSETQ. The CDR3 is 15 amino acids. V lost 3 bases to trimming and J lost 7 bases, with 16 bases between them. The chain's CDR3 is CASSSMAGGGEKLFF. The CDR3 nucleotides read TGCGCCAGCAGCTCGATGGCCGGGGGAGGTGAAAAACTGTTTTTT. The full variable domain, in which reference TRBV5-1 and TRBJ1-4 provide the parts outside the CDR3, is KAGVTQTPRYLIKTRGQQVTLSCSPISGHRSVSWYQQTPGQGLQFLFEYFSETQRNKGNFPGRFSGRQFSNSRSEMNVSTLELGDSALYLCASSSMAGGGEKLFFGSGTQLSVL.

The genes are TRBV30 and TRBJ2-2, with 10 bases that match TRBD2. The CDR3 sequence is 18 residues long. The ends lost 0 bases at V and 5 bases at J; junction bases unmatched: 12. Germline V gene sequence: CDR1 GTSNPN, CDR2 SVGIG (reference sequence). The CDR3 reads CAWSVGQREGLRTGELFF. The DNA for the CDR3 is TGTGCCTGGAGTGTAGGCCAGCGGGAGGGCCTACGAACCGGGGAGCTGTTTTTT. Full variable domain (outside the CDR3, taken from reference TRBV30 and TRBJ2-2): SQTIHQWPATLVQPVGSPLSLECTVEGTSNPNLYWYRQAAGRGLQLLFYSVGIGQISSEVPQNLSASRPQDRQFILSSKKLLLSDSGFYLCAWSVGQREGLRTGELFFGEGSRLTVL.

This clone was seen once. The rearrangement joins TRBV5-1 to TRBJ2-3, with 9 bases that match TRBD1. With 6 bases clipped from V and 0 bases from J, the junction kept 8 bases outside the gene matches. The CDR3 has 16 residues. Germline loops: CDR1 SGHRS, CDR2 YFSETQ. The CDR3 is CASTRAGTGSTDTQYF. The CDR3 coding sequence is TGCGCCAGCACCCGGGCCGGGACAGGGAGCACAGATACGCAGTATTTT.

The chain joins TRBV6-5 to TRBJ2-7; D gene ambiguous. Germline loops: CDR1 MNHEY, CDR2 SVGAGI. The CDR3 runs 12 residues. V gave up 6 bases and J gave up 0 bases, with 6 bases separating them. CDR3 nucleotides: TGTGCCAGCAGGGACCGCTCCTACGAGCAGTACTTC. The encoded protein is CASRDRSYEQYF.